This entry lists 13 T cell receptor beta chains sequenced from one sample in a study of blood T cell repertoires in COVID-19. Method: immunoSEQ multiplex PCR; TCRdb's copy keeps in-frame clones and lacks some. This table holds about 300,000 clones, about nine tenths found once. Sequenced input: peripheral blood. These receptors all come from a woman aged 45-65 years with COVID-19, enrolled during active disease.

The DNA for the CDR3 is TGTGCCAGCAGCCGTGGACAGGGTTTGTCTACCGGGGAGCTGTTTTTT. Its protein product is CASSRGQGLSTGELFF. The V and J genes are TRBV3-1 (or the pseudogene TRBV3-2) and TRBJ2-2, with 8 bases that match TRBD1. V gave up 4 bases and J gave up 5 bases; unmatched junction bases: 9. Germline V gene data show CDR1 as LGHDT and CDR2 as YNNKEL (reference sequence). This CDR3 has 16 residues.

This chain uses TRBV2 with TRBJ2-7, with 10 nucleotides matching TRBD2. CDR3 length: 16 amino acids. Germline V gene sequence: CDR1 SNHLY, CDR2 FYNNEI. J gave up 4 bases and V 8 bases, and 14 bases lay outside the gene matches. The CDR3 protein is CASSETASGRVYEQYF. CDR3 in DNA: TGTGCCAGCTCGGAAACGGCTAGCGGGAGAGTGTACGAGCAGTACTTC.

The rearrangement links TRBV21-1 to TRBJ2-1; the table's D call, TRBD2, has no DNA check behind it. TRBV21-1 is assigned pseudogene status. The CDR3 loop spans 17 amino acids. CDR3 DNA: TGTGCCAGCAGCAAGGCAGGGGTTAAGAAGCGGGAGCCCCTAAGCTTCTTC. This codes for CASSKAGVKKREPLSFF.

The V gene is TRBV19, the J gene TRBJ2-1; the match to TRBD2 covers 8 bases. The ends lost 6 bases at V and 4 bases at J; junction bases unmatched: 5. The CDR3 totals 14 residues. Germline V CDR1 and CDR2: LNHDA, SQIVND (reference sequence). CDR3 in DNA: TGTGCCAGTAGATTAGCGGGAAAATACAATGAGCAGTTCTTC. Its translation: CASRLAGKYNEQFF.

This rearrangement joins TRBV6-5 to TRBJ1-1, with 7 bases aligning to TRBD1. After removal of 7 bases from V and 7 bases from J, the junction contained 3 bases not matched to a gene. Germline V gene lookup returns CDR1 MNHEY and CDR2 SVGAGI. This CDR3 is built from 11 residues. In DNA form, the CDR3 reads TGTGCCAGCACCAGGGACAGTGAAGCTTTCTTT. Protein product: CASTRDSEAFF.

This clone was observed once. The chain recombines TRBV7-9 with TRBJ2-7, with D possibly matching TRBD1 (5 bases). V was clipped by 6 bases and J by 0 bases, with 12 bases between them. This CDR3 contains 14 residues. Germline assignment: CDR1 SEHNR and CDR2 FQNEAQ (reference sequence). The CDR3 DNA is TGTGCCAGCAGTACCCAGGGCGGCTCCTACGAGCAGTACTTC. Protein product: CASSTQGGSYEQYF.

The chain combines TRBV2 with TRBJ1-1, with 8 bases aligning to TRBD1. Germline V lookup: CDR1 SNHLY, CDR2 FYNNEI. Trimming took 9 bases from V and 1 from J; bases not matched to a gene: 7. The CDR3 is made up of 14 amino acids. The CDR3 DNA is TGTGCCAGTGACCGACAGGGGTCGAACACTGAAGCTTTCTTT. Protein product: CASDRQGSNTEAFF. The full variable domain, its missing parts supplied by reference TRBV2 and TRBJ1-1, is EPEVTQTPSHQVTQMGQEVILRCVPISNHLYFYWYRQILGQKVEFLVSFYNNEISEKSEIFDDQFSVERPDGSNFTLKIRSTKLEDSAMYFCASDRQGSNTEAFFGQGTRLTVV.

The table lists this clone with a few counts. The V gene is TRBV29-1, the J gene TRBJ1-4; D uncertain. CDR3 length equals 11 residues. The V and J ends lost 4 bases and 3 bases respectively, with 3 bases between them. In germline, CDR1 is SQVTM, CDR2 ANQGSEA. CDR3 bases: TGCAGCGTTGGAGCTAATGAAAAACTGTTTTTT. Translating gives CSVGANEKLFF.

The V gene is TRBV5-6, the J gene TRBJ2-7, with 9 nucleotides matching TRBD1. Germline trimming cut 4 bases from V and 2 bases from J; bases unmatched to any gene: 7. This CDR3 is 15 amino acids long. Per the germline V gene, CDR1 is SGHDT and CDR2 is YYEEEE. In DNA form, the CDR3 reads TGTGCCAGCAGCCATACCGGGACAGGGACCTACGAGCAGTACTTC. Translating gives CASSHTGTGTYEQYF.

The chain recombines TRBV24-1 with TRBJ2-7, with 10 bases that match TRBD2. Unmatched junction bases numbered 19, after V lost 9 bases and J lost 0 bases. This CDR3 is 19 amino acids long. From germline, CDR1 is KGHDR and CDR2 SFDVKD. The CDR3 nucleotides are TGTGCCACCTCCCTCCCCCAGGGGGGGCCTAGCGGGAGCTCCTACGAGCAGTACTTC. It specifies CATSLPQGGPSGSSYEQYF.

This chain uses TRBV9 with TRBJ2-7; no clear D. V shed 0 bases and J shed 0 bases, with 10 bases lying between them. The CDR3 contains 15 residues. In germline, CDR1 is SGDLS, CDR2 YYNGEE. CDR3 loop: CASSVEPGSSYEQYF. The CDR3 DNA is TGTGCCAGCAGCGTAGAACCGGGTAGCTCCTACGAGCAGTACTTC. The complete variable domain, with remaining parts taken from reference TRBV9 and TRBJ2-7, reads DSGVTQTPKHLITATGQRVTLRCSPRSGDLSVYWYQQSLDQGLQFLIQYYNGEERAKGNILERFSAQQFPDLHSELNLSSLELGDSALYFCASSVEPGSSYEQYFGPGTRLTVT.

The chain's CDR3 is CASSDSAGTGVREAFF. The CDR3 DNA reads TGTGCCAGCAGTGACTCAGCCGGGACAGGGGTTCGTGAAGCTTTCTTT. The chain is built from TRBV6-4 and TRBJ1-1, with 10 bases lining up with TRBD1. V shed 0 bases and J 7 bases; nucleotides not matched to a gene: 8. The V gene's germline CDR1 is MRHNA and CDR2 SNTAGT. The CDR3 has 16 amino acids.

This clone came up once. This rearrangement joins TRBV9 to TRBJ1-6; TRBD1 agrees at 9 bases. The junction had 1 base not matched to a gene; V was cut back by 0 bases and J by 0 bases. CDR1 is SGDLS, CDR2 YYNGEE, per germline. The CDR3 sequence is 17 residues long. In DNA, the CDR3 is TGTGCCAGCAGCGTAGGACAGGGGGGCTCCTATAATTCACCCCTCCACTTT. The encoded protein is CASSVGQGGSYNSPLHF.